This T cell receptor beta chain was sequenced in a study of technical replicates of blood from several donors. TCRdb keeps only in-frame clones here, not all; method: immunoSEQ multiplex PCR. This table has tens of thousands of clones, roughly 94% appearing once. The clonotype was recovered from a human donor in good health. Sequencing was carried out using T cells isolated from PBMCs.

The DNA for the CDR3 is TGTGCCAGCGGGGACAGGGGGCTTGGCTACACCTTC. Its protein product is CASGDRGLGYTF. J is TRBJ1-2 and V is TRBV19; 12 bases agree with TRBD1. Germline CDR1 LNHDA, CDR2 SQIVND (reference sequence). The trim removed 9 bases at V and 7 bases at J, leaving 3 bases unmatched. This CDR3 contains 12 residues. Based on the CDR3 plus reference TRBV19 and TRBJ1-2, the full variable domain is DGGITQSPKYLFRKEGQNVTLSCEQNLNHDAMYWYRQDPGQGLRLIYYSQIVNDFQKGDIAEGYSVSREKKESFPLTVTSAQKNPTAFYLCASGDRGLGYTFGSGTRLTVV.